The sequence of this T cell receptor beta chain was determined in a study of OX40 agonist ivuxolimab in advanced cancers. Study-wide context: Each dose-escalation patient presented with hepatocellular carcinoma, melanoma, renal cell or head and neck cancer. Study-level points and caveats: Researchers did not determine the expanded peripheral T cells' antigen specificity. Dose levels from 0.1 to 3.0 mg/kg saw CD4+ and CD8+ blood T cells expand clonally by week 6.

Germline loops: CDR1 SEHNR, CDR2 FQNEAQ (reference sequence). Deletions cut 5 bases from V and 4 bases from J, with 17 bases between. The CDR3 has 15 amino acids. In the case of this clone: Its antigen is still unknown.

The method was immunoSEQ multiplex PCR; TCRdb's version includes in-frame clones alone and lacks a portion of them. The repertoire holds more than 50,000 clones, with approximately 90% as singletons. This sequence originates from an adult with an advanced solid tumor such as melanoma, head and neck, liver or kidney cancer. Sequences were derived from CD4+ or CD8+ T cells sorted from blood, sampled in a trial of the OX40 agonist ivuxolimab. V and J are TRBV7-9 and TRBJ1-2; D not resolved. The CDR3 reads CASSTLNIPAYGYTF. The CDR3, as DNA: TGTGCCAGCAGCACCCTAAATATACCCGCCTATGGCTACACCTTC.